The 16 T cell receptor beta chains reported below all come from one sample, sequenced in a study of blood T cell repertoires in COVID-19. Sequenced by immunoSEQ multiplex PCR; TCRdb stores in-frame clones only, minus some. The sample carries some 45,000 clones, over 80% recorded once. The sample taken for sequencing was peripheral blood. The origin of the receptors is a human donor with active COVID-19. The donor label of this sample is uncertain.

V gene TRBV5-1 combines with J gene TRBJ2-2; 10 bases are a match to TRBD1. The CDR3 runs to 15 residues. CDR1 and CDR2 (germline): SGHRS, YFSETQ. V shed 0 bases and J 5 bases; nucleotides not matched to a gene: 1. This CDR3 is CASSLEDRGTGELFF. DNA for the CDR3: TGCGCCAGCAGCTTGGAGGACAGGGGGACCGGGGAGCTGTTTTTT. The full variable domain, its missing parts supplied by reference TRBV5-1 and TRBJ2-2, is KAGVTQTPRYLIKTRGQQVTLSCSPISGHRSVSWYQQTPGQGLQFLFEYFSETQRNKGNFPGRFSGRQFSNSRSEMNVSTLELGDSALYLCASSLEDRGTGELFFGEGSRLTVL.

The chain carries TRBV29-1 and TRBJ2-1; no clear D. The V end lost 3 bases, the J end lost 3 bases, and 3 bases lay between the germline ends. Germline V gene lookup returns CDR1 SQVTM and CDR2 ANQGSEA. This CDR3 has 11 amino acids. For the CDR3, the DNA is TGCAGCGTTGACAACTACAATGAGCAGTTCTTC. Its protein product is CSVDNYNEQFF.

This clone was observed a few times. This sequence joins TRBV10-3 and TRBJ2-7, with 11 bases lining up with TRBD2. V lost 3 bases to trimming and J lost 5 bases; unmatched junction nucleotides: 12. Germline-derived CDR1 and CDR2 are ENHRY and SYGVKD. The CDR3 length is 17 residues. The CDR3 nucleotides are TGTGCCATCAGTGAAACTAGCGGGAGAGCCGCGACCCACGAGCAGTACTTC. This encodes CAISETSGRAATHEQYF.

This chain links TRBV5-8 with TRBJ2-2, with 12 bases that match TRBD2. V shed 6 bases, J shed 7 bases, and the junction held 10 bases outside the gene matches. The CDR3 has 16 amino acids. CDR1 SGHTS and CDR2 YDEGEE come from the germline V gene. CDR3 sequence: CASTLYRTSGNGELFF. CDR3 nucleotides: TGTGCCAGCACCCTGTACCGGACTAGCGGGAACGGGGAGCTGTTTTTT.

Relative to its sample, this clone is medium-sized. This sequence joins TRBV28 and TRBJ2-2; D might be TRBD1 (6 bases). Trimming removed 5 bases from V and 5 bases from J, with 9 bases in between. The germline V gene encodes CDR1 MDHEN and CDR2 SYDVKM. The CDR3 is 13 amino acids. CDR3 amino acids: CASSIRGTGELFF. CDR3 nucleotides: TGTGCCAGCAGTATCAGGGGTACCGGGGAGCTGTTTTTT.

J is TRBJ2-6 and V is TRBV5-1; TRBD2 agrees at 9 bases. With V trimmed by 10 bases and J by 1 base, 6 bases remained unmatched. Germline V CDR1 and CDR2: SGHRS, YFSETQ. This CDR3 comprises 15 residues. The CDR3 DNA sequence: TGCGCCCGCGGGGGGGAAGGTTCTGGGGCCAACGTCCTGACTTTC. Encoded protein: CARGGEGSGANVLTF.

The chain couples TRBV15 to TRBJ1-6, with TRBD1 matching over 8 bases. Per germline, CDR1 LNHNV and CDR2 YYDKDF (reference sequence). The V gene end was trimmed by 4 bases and the J gene end by 6 bases; junction bases not matched to a gene: 5. The CDR3 is made up of 15 amino acids. CDR3: CATSTRTGTNSPLHF. The CDR3, as DNA: TGTGCCACCAGCACCCGGACAGGGACTAATTCACCCCTCCACTTT.

The chain is built from TRBV27 and TRBJ1-1; TRBD1 matches 7 bases. J gave up 3 bases and V 10 bases, and 11 bases lay outside the gene matches. This CDR3 region has 14 residues. Germline CDR1 is MNHEY and CDR2 is SMNVEV (reference sequence). In DNA form, the CDR3 reads TGTGCCACCCGGACAGGTCTCCGACACACTGAAGCTTTCTTT. Translated, it gives CATRTGLRHTEAFF.

In this sample, this clone turned up once. DNA of the CDR3: TGTGCCAGCAGCTTAGGACAGGGATCCTATGGCTACACCTTC. Its translation is CASSLGQGSYGYTF. J is TRBJ1-2 and V is TRBV7-9, with TRBD1 matching over 7 bases. The length of the CDR3 is 14 residues. V was pared by 1 base and J by 4 bases, with 3 bases of the junction left unmatched. The germline gives CDR1 SEHNR, CDR2 FQNEAQ (reference sequence).

The V gene is TRBV11-3, the J gene TRBJ1-1; TRBD1 matches at 7 bases. The V segment lost 5 bases and the J segment 8 bases; nucleotides outside the gene matches: 11. Germline V gene lookup returns CDR1 SGHNT and CDR2 YENEEA. There are 14 residues in the CDR3. The CDR3 bases are TGTGCCAGCAGCCGGCGACAGGGAGTCGGAGAAGCTTTCTTT. Its translation is CASSRRQGVGEAFF.

V usage is TRBV28 and J usage is TRBJ2-3; possibly TRBD1 for D (5 bases). This CDR3 is built from 13 residues. Trimming shortened V by 5 bases and J by 4 bases, and 10 bases separated the two germline ends. Germline CDR1 is MDHEN and CDR2 is SYDVKM. The CDR3 loop is CASSEGAPDTQYF. The CDR3 region has the DNA TGTGCCAGCAGTGAAGGGGCGCCAGATACGCAGTATTTT.

V is TRBV27 and J is TRBJ2-4; 7 bases fit TRBD1. V lost 6 bases and J lost 3; bases outside the gene matches: 8. The CDR3 has 15 residues. Germline CDR1 reads MNHEY; CDR2 reads SMNVEV (reference sequence). In DNA, the CDR3 is TGTGCCAGCAGAAGACAGGGAGAAGTCAAAAACATTCAGTACTTC. This sequence encodes CASRRQGEVKNIQYF.

The V and J genes are TRBV6-5 and TRBJ2-1; D gene unclear. The V end was cut by 6 bases, the J end by 9 bases, with 15 bases between. Germline V CDR1 and CDR2: MNHEY, SVGAGI. This CDR3 comprises 13 residues. CDR3 residues: CASSSSSRSEQFF. In DNA form, the CDR3 reads TGTGCCAGCAGCTCTTCCAGCAGGTCTGAGCAGTTCTTC.

The chain couples TRBV2 to TRBJ1-6; 9 nucleotides align to TRBD1. Per the germline V gene, CDR1 is SNHLY and CDR2 is FYNNEI. This CDR3 is 14 amino acids long. Germline trimming cut 5 bases from V and 9 bases from J; bases unmatched to any gene: 5. CDR3 nucleotides: TGTGCCAGCAGTCGGGACAGGGCAAGTTCACCCCTCCACTTT. The encoded protein is CASSRDRASSPLHF.

The chain joins TRBV7-6 to TRBJ2-1; TRBD2 matches at 8 bases. Trimming took 7 bases from V and 2 from J; bases not matched to a gene: 4. CDR1 is SGHVS and CDR2 is FNYEAQ in the germline V gene. The CDR3 covers 14 residues. In DNA, the CDR3 is TGTGCCAGCAAACGTAGCGGGGCCTACAATGAGCAGTTCTTC. It specifies CASKRSGAYNEQFF.

The rearrangement joins TRBV5-1 to TRBJ2-5, with D tentatively TRBD2 (5 bases). Trimming pared 6 bases from V and 2 bases from J, leaving 11 bases between. Looked up from germline, CDR1 is SGHRS and CDR2 is YFSETQ. This CDR3 spans 13 amino acids. CDR3 protein: CASTQLAQETQYF. The CDR3 DNA reads as TGCGCCAGCACCCAGTTAGCGCAAGAGACCCAGTACTTC.